The TCR beta chain under discussion was sequenced for a study of T cell repertoires in cytomegalovirus infection. At the level of the study: Evidence of both CMV infection and a matching HLA type came from public TCR beta signatures. Study outcomes and limitations: HLA-C-restricted, CMV-specific TCR beta clonotypes were dominant ex vivo. Accumulated public TCR beta family frequency recognized individuals carrying CMV together with the relevant HLA.

This clonotype showed up just a few times. Its antigen is not known. CDR3 size: 15 residues. J was trimmed by 7 bases and V by 3 bases; bases with no gene match: 9. TCRdb recomputed calls from the reads with MiXCR, one row per CDR3 protein. Among around 270,000 distinct CDR3 sequences listed, 8% to 9.5% were seen once. The clonotype was recovered from a human donor in good health (CMV status not recorded). Some clones in this sample may be carry-over from other donors' samples. The J gene is TRBJ2-1, the V gene TRBV12-3 or TRBV12-4; 7 nucleotides match TRBD1. The sequencing input was PBMCs. The CDR3 loop reads CASSFGTVRRNEQFF. The DNA of the CDR3 is TGTGCCAGCAGTTTCGGGACAGTACGACGTAATGAGCAGTTCTTC.